The source of this TCR beta chain is a study of cytomegalovirus exposure and HLA in healthy donors (dated by TCRdb to the late 2010s). Study-level background: An earlier analysis of roughly 570 of the donors reported 276 Gb of sequence data and 117 million unique TCR beta sequences obtained from 180 million or so T cells. The study aimed to test whether signatures of past pathogen exposure could be identified by cataloging public T cell receptors. The study used immunosequencing to profile the T cell repertoires of several hundred subjects and linked those repertoires to cytomegalovirus serostatus. Among some 400 genotyped donors of the cohort, an average of approximately 240,000 unique TCR beta nucleotide sequences was sequenced per donor, of which 15% to 20% were non-productive. Every discovery cohort repertoire had been produced on one sequencing platform. A later genetic analysis took genome-wide SNP genotypes for about three fifths of the roughly 670 donors and used that subset as a discovery cohort. A later analysis re-examined previously published TCR beta repertoires from roughly 720 donors and added high-resolution HLA genotyping to investigate patterns of TCR occurrence. Of the 398 genotyped donors, 80% to 90% were placed in the genetic ancestry cluster associated with self-reported Caucasian donors. An earlier analysis of about 620 of the donors applied high-throughput TCR beta sequencing to assess whether each TCR beta V gene segment acted as functional or pseudogenic. Alongside the repertoire data, information on donor age, sex, ethnicity and CMV serostatus was compiled. Around 300 gigabases of sequencing data and tens of millions of unique TCR sequences were included in an early release covering about 700 HLA-typed donors. The later analysis used no new phenotypic data to find candidate immune exposures, relying instead on TCR beta sequences and their occurrence across donors. Typing coverage varied by locus: about 620-640 donors for A, B, C, DRB1 and DQB1; 500 to 550 for DQA1; around 610 for DPA1; approximately 490 for DPB1. About 5 DR-DQ haplotypes were handled as single units for association and clustering, since linkage in the cohort was strong. Besides the first cohort of approximately 710 subjects, a separate validation cohort made up of over 100 different subjects was used. Class I and class II HLA loci were covered by the typing at four-digit resolution. To predict cytomegalovirus infection status, the study brought together high-throughput TCR immunosequencing, statistical association of individual TCRs with disease status, and machine learning. General study outcomes and caveats: In a later analysis, HLA-associated TCR beta chains showed more clonal expansion and lower generation probabilities than non-associated chains that were equally common. Because the 87-base-pair reads could not distinguish some IMGT-functional V segments, including TRBV6-2 and TRBV6-3, those segments were excluded. Because HLA typing was missing for some donors at each locus, association tests included only the typed subset. Cytomegalovirus status was reported to be diagnosed by the classifier with high specificity and sensitivity in both the original and validation cohorts. A later analysis reported that several top co-occurrence clusters appeared linked to parvovirus B19, influenza, CMV and Epstein-Barr virus. In a later genetic analysis, a missense DCLRE1C variant was associated with V-gene and J-gene trimming of TCR beta chains, and the association was replicated in an independent cohort. It was suggested by the authors that the approach could potentially be generalized to other disease states and immunological phenotypes. In a later analysis, most CMV-associated TCR beta chains were found to appear HLA-restricted, with HLA associations seemingly driven largely by CMV exposure. In an earlier analysis of approximately 590 of the donors, most TCR beta V segments appeared in productive rearrangements about 87% or about 30% of the time, broadly matching IMGT annotations. Only TCR beta chains were sequenced in this cohort, and the absence of alpha or paired-chain data limited detectable features. Roughly uniform sequencing depth across donors was assumed in presence/absence analyses, although this assumption may not hold. Immune exposure information for the cohort was limited to CMV serostatus. When HLA alleles, especially DR and DQ, strongly co-occurred, attributing TCR associations to individual alleles was difficult. While some public TCRs were present in many individuals, most TCR sequences turned up only very rarely across donors. In a later genetic analysis, fewer N-insertions in productive TCRs were reported among donors in an Asian-associated ancestry cluster than the 666-donor mean. A total of 150 or so TCR beta chains were listed by the study as associated with cytomegalovirus. A few of the identified cytomegalovirus-associated TCR beta chains were confirmed in vitro to be specific for cytomegalovirus antigens. Correlated functional status among segregating V segments might be attributable to linkage disequilibrium, but an unknown experimental factor could not be ruled out. A cluster of highly shared sequence variants was judged likely to represent a technical artifact of the sequencing pipeline. A later analysis found that TCR association rates varied across HLA loci, with DRB1 alleles showing the most associated TCRs and HLA-C alleles the fewest. A further reported finding was that TCR beta sequences accurately predicted the HLA-A and HLA-B alleles for most subjects in the first cohort. Seventeen rarely observed V segments, including chromosome 9 orphons, were excluded from the earlier analysis of 550 to 700 of the donors because counts were too low. In a later analysis, around 15,000 TCR beta sequences were associated with specific HLA alleles at a false discovery rate of 0.05.

To note about this clone: What this receptor recognizes is not known.

From the germline V gene (reference sequence), CDR1 is DFQATT and CDR2 is SNEGSKA. V is cut by 2 bases and J by 6 bases, and the space between the germline ends is 7 bases. From the cysteine through the phenylalanine, the CDR3 covers 11 amino acids. Just CDR3 DNA is preserved here, 33 bases in frame from base 1. The cohort consisted of 600 to 700 healthy bone marrow donors. All cohort members were sampled while nominally healthy, although unrecorded immune exposures were likely present. The donor tested CMV seronegative, placing the donor among the 350 or so seronegative members of the cohort. A peripheral blood sample was provided by each donor, and peripheral blood mononuclear cells were used for TCR beta sequencing. Genomic DNA extraction from the blood cell samples was performed with the Qiagen DNeasy Blood Extraction Kit. Libraries came from the immunoSEQ multiplex PCR assay. For the multiplex PCR, a mixture combining 60 forward primers for TCR Vbeta segments and 13 reverse primers for TCR Jbeta segments was used. A multiplex PCR assay on genomic DNA amplified the CDR3 region of rearranged TCR beta genes. Amplified TCR beta libraries were sequenced as 87-base-pair reads on the Illumina HiSeq System. In the original analysis: Across the 700 or so repertoires, a later analysis counted some 80 million unique TCR beta chains, around 10 million of which were shared by at least two donors. A nearest-neighbor algorithm error-corrected the raw reads and collapsed the reads into unique sequences, merging closely related sequences to remove PCR and sequencing errors. CDR3 sequences were aligned to IMGT reference sequences to assign V, D and J gene segments. For a sequence to be retained, a match of at least six nucleotides was required to both a V gene segment and a J gene segment. Rearrangements were called productive when the CDR3 lacked stop codons and stayed in frame with V and J; all others were non-productive. CDR3 was defined by IMGT convention, running from the second conserved V-encoded cysteine to the conserved J-encoded phenylalanine. Sequences without an unambiguous match to a single V gene segment were excluded from the earlier analysis of approximately 600 of the donors. In an earlier analysis of approximately 550 of the donors, V segments were called functional above 56.7% productive rearrangements and were called segregating when the between-donor standard deviation exceeded 5%. To diagnose cytomegalovirus status from the catalog of TCR beta chain sequences, a statistical classification framework was built. A later analysis assigned V and J genes by comparing TCR nucleotide sequences with IMGT/GENE-DB human TR gene sequences. Using the TCRdist pipeline, a later analysis assigned CDR3 sequences along with most-parsimonious VDJ recombination scenarios. A later analysis defined each TCR beta chain by its CDR3 amino acid sequence plus V-gene family, and excluded reads lacking a unique V-gene family. As a way to deal with suspected cross-contamination and a sequencing artifact, a later analysis dropped nearly 600 nucleotide sequences that were highly shared and had low generation probability. In a later analysis, a clonal expansion index for each public chain was calculated from normalized within-repertoire ranks of inferred template counts. Generation probabilities in a later analysis came from a VDJ recombination model fitted to out-of-frame rearrangements, and those results were checked against IGoR. A later analysis scored TCR-TCR, TCR-HLA and TCR-CMV co-occurrence with hypergeometric tests, applying a repertoire-size bias correction to TCR pairs. To estimate false discovery rates, a later analysis permuted the HLA or CMV assignments 20 times. In a later analysis, co-occurring TCRs were grouped using DBSCAN, and TCRdist sequence similarity was added for clustering within HLA-allele-positive subsets. Repertoires with fewer than 30,000 or more than 120,000 public chains, plus five repertoires with anomalous nucleotide sharing, were excluded from co-occurrence clustering. TCRdb limited this immuneACCESS table to in-frame rearrangements with V and J called. A share of clones is missing; checked studies link under half to unresolved V genes, and the rest is unexplained. V, J and clone size reflect that table, while D and trimming were determined from the DNA. The table kept for this sample lists fewer than 150,000 clones. The top ten constitute 1.5% to 2% of the sample.

The sequencing sample was made of PBMCs. Here the chain combines TRBV20-1 and TRBJ1-1; the D segment cannot be called with confidence. The origin of this receptor is a woman aged 60 to 75 in good health and CMV-seronegative. The CDR3 region reads CSARPYSEAFF. In nucleotide form, the sequence is TGCAGTGCTAGACCATACTCTGAAGCTTTCTTT.